This is a list of T cell receptor beta chains from one sample in a study of T cell repertoires in cytomegalovirus infection. TCRdb redid the calling of the reads with MiXCR, one entry per CDR3 protein. The profile covers fewer than 900,000 distinct CDR3 sequences, with around 29% appearing a single time and around 13% taken by the ten largest. No antigen is known for these receptors. The source was cultured CD8+ T cells from PBMCs, collected from culture after CMV antigen stimulation. These receptors came from a human donor in good health (CMV status not recorded). Some clones in this sample may be carry-over from other donors' samples. Each CDR3 is given with its conserved first and last residue. D genes are given only for firm matches. Only part of the rows carry a size: once, few, many, or a class if the clone is expanded.

j_call d_call clone_size v_call cdr3_nt cdr3_aa
TRBJ2-1 TRBD2 few TRBV19 TGTGCCAGTAGCCGTCGGGGGGGAAACAATGAGCAGTTCTTC CASSRRGGNNEQFF
TRBJ2-7 - once TRBV29-1 TGCAGCGTCGAGGGGGACACTCCCTACGAGCAGTACTTC CSVEGDTPYEQYF
TRBJ1-1 - - TRBV15 TGTGCCACCAGCAGTCCCCAGTCCGGGTACAACACTGAAGCTTTCTTT CATSSPQSGYNTEAFF
TRBJ1-2 TRBD1 - TRBV7-6 TGTGCCAGCAGCTTAGCGACGGGGACAGGGGATCGCTATGGCTACACCTTC CASSLATGTGDRYGYTF
TRBJ1-4 TRBD1 many TRBV12-3/TRBV12-4 TGTGCCAGCAGCTCCGGGACAGGGGATGAAAAACTGTTTTTT CASSSGTGDEKLFF
TRBJ1-5 - - TRBV2 TGTGCCAGCAGGGATTGGCCCAATCAGCCCCAGCATTTT CASRDWPNQPQHF
TRBJ2-1 - few TRBV27 TGTGCCAGCAGTTTAATAGGGGGGGCGGACAATGAGCAGTTCTTC CASSLIGGADNEQFF
TRBJ1-4 TRBD1 - TRBV4-3 TGCGCCAGCAGCCAAGATCAACAGGGGTTGTCAACTAATGAAAAACTGTTTTTT CASSQDQQGLSTNEKLFF
TRBJ2-2 TRBD1 - TRBV12-3/TRBV12-4 TGTGCCAGCACTGGACAGGGTGATCACGGGGAGCTGTTTTTT CASTGQGDHGELFF
TRBJ1-1 - - TRBV6-6 TGTGCCAGCAGTGCACAGGGAGGGTACACTGAAGCTTTCTTT CASSAQGGYTEAFF
TRBJ2-3 - - TRBV12-3/TRBV12-4 TGTGCCAGCACCTCCCCCAGGGTGAGCACAGATACGCAGTATTTT CASTSPRVSTDTQYF
TRBJ1-5 - - TRBV24-1 TGTGCCACCAGTGATTTCACAGAAGGCGATCAGCCCCAGCATTTT CATSDFTEGDQPQHF
TRBJ1-1 - few TRBV6-5 TGTGCCAGCAGTTACTACAGGGCGAAGGAGACTGAAGCTTTCTTT CASSYYRAKETEAFF
TRBJ2-1 - few TRBV6-1 TGTGCCAGCAGTGACTTTTATGAGCTGTTCTTC CASSDFYELFF
TRBJ2-1 TRBD1 - TRBV5-5 TGTGCCAGCAGCCTGCTGGGACAGGGGTCGGATGAGCAGTTCTTC CASSLLGQGSDEQFF
TRBJ1-3 TRBD1 - TRBV4-3 TGCGCCAGCAGCCATTCTACCGGGACAGGGGGAAACACCATATATTTT CASSHSTGTGGNTIYF
TRBJ2-5 - - TRBV25-1 TGTGCCAGCAGTGAGGGTCCAGAGACCCAGTACTTC CASSEGPETQYF
TRBJ1-1 - few TRBV12-3/TRBV12-4 TGTGCTAGCAGCCCGAATGCAGGGAGGGGCCCGAACACTGAAGCTTTCTTT CASSPNAGRGPNTEAFF
TRBJ2-5 - - TRBV7-9 TGTGCCAGCAGCTTAGGGCTACATAGAGAGACCCAGTACTTC CASSLGLHRETQYF
TRBJ2-7 TRBD2 - TRBV19 TGTGCCAGTAGTATACTAGCGGGTCCATACGAGCAGTACTTC CASSILAGPYEQYF